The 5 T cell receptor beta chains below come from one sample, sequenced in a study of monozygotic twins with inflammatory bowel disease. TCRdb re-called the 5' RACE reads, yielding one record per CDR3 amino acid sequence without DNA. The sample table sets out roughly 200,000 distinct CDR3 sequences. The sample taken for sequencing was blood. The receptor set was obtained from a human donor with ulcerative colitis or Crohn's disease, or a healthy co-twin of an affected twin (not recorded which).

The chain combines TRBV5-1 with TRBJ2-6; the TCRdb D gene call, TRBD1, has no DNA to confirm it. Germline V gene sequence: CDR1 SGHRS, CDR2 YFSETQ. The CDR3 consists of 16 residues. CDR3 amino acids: CASSLAGTAGANVLTF.

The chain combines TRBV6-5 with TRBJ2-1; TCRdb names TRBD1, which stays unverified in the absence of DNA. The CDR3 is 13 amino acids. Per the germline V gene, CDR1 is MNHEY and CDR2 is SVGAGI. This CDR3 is CASSSPGRNEQFF.

The CDR3 reads CSARRGGTDTQYF. The V gene is TRBV20-1, the J gene TRBJ2-3. The CDR3 sequence is 13 residues long. Per the germline V gene, CDR1 is DFQATT and CDR2 is SNEGSKA (reference sequence).

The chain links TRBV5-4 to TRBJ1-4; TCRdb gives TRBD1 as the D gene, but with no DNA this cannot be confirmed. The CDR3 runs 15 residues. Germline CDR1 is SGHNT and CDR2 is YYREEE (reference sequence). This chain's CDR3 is CASSLQTGGVEKLFF.

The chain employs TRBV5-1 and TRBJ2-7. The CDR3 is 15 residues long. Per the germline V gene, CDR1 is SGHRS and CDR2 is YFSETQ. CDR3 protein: CASSLVQASSYEQYF.